This T cell receptor beta chain was sequenced for a study of blood T cells in healthy people across ages. With V trimmed by 4 bases and J by 3 bases, 5 bases remained unmatched. Germline V lookup: CDR1 SQVTM, CDR2 ANQGSEA. The CDR3 loop spans 16 amino acids. Peripheral blood, roughly 9.3 milliliters per donor, was collected. A second PCR of roughly 6 to 12 cycles used a sample-barcoded 5' primer and a J-beta primer mix. TCRdb re-called the 5' RACE reads through MiXCR, storing one row per CDR3 protein. Of 800,000 to 950,000 distinct CDR3 sequences in the sample, around 29% were seen once. This clonotype was detected ten times or more. The same specimen was also included in a second study, on T cells of mothers and their children.

V and J are TRBV29-1 and TRBJ2-4, with 14 bases that match TRBD2. Sequencing used blood. The receptor comes from a middle-aged woman in good health. CDR3 protein: CSVAGLAGGGKNIQYF. The CDR3 coding sequence is TGCAGCGTTGCCGGACTAGCGGGGGGAGGCAAAAACATTCAGTACTTC. The complete variable domain, with remaining parts taken from reference TRBV29-1 and TRBJ2-4, reads SAVISQKPSRDICQRGTSLTIQCQVDSQVTMMFWYRQQPGQSLTLIATANQGSEATYESGFVIDKFPISRPNLTFSTLTVSNMSPEDSSIYLCSVAGLAGGGKNIQYFGAGTRLSVL.